This T cell receptor beta chain originates from a study of radiotherapy plus CTLA-4 blockade in lung cancer. In the study overall: Objective responses emerged in 15% to 20% of patients, and about 30% attained disease control.

Data came from immunoSEQ multiplex PCR; TCRdb stores just in-frame clones and leaves some out. Counted here are about 48,000 clones, approximately 86% occurring once; the ten biggest clones make up 17%. This clone turned up a few times. The antigen remains undetermined. The sample holds other DNA sequences that translate to the same CDR3. There are 15 residues in the CDR3. The trim removed 0 bases at V and 3 bases at J, leaving 3 bases unmatched. Looked up from germline, CDR1 is MNHEY and CDR2 is SVGAGI. Overall study results and limits: The study found tumor-derived TCR clones expanded in blood after radiotherapy plus ipilimumab.

This receptor was taken from a human donor with non-small cell lung cancer that progressed on radiotherapy plus ipilimumab. Some clones in this sample may be carry-over from other donors' samples. This specimen was peripheral blood, taken from a patient treated with radiotherapy plus ipilimumab. The rearrangement uses TRBV6-5 and TRBJ2-7; TRBD2 aligns across 9 bases. CDR3 sequence: CASSYSLAGYYEQYF. CDR3 bases: TGTGCCAGCAGTTACTCGCTAGCGGGGTACTACGAGCAGTACTTC.